Presented here are 19 T cell receptor beta chains from one specimen sequenced in a study of T cells in Graves' hyperthyroidism and ophthalmopathy. The source material, RNA transcripts, was used to amplify TCR beta CDR3 regions. A set of HTBI primers served as the primers for a first-round RT-PCR of the TCR CDR3. TCRdb re-called the multiplex PCR reads with MiXCR, one entry per CDR3 protein. Among about 690,000 distinct CDR3 sequences listed, approximately 15% were seen once. Sequencing was carried out using blood. The receptor set was obtained from a man in his fifties with Graves' hyperthyroidism.

This clonotype was seen at least ten times. V usage is TRBV24-1 and J usage is TRBJ2-7; TRBD1 matches at 8 bases. Per germline, CDR1 KGHDR and CDR2 SFDVKD. Trimming at V came to 1 base and at J to 5 bases, leaving 9 bases not matched to a gene. The CDR3 totals 16 residues. The CDR3 sequence is CATSDFQGAISDEQYF. CDR3 DNA sequence: TGTGCCACCAGTGATTTCCAGGGGGCGATATCCGACGAGCAGTACTTC.

The rearrangement links TRBV3-1 to TRBJ2-7; maybe TRBD2 (6 bases). Germline assignment: CDR1 LGHDT and CDR2 YNNKEL (reference sequence). V was pared by 0 bases and J by 2 bases, with 14 bases between. The CDR3 is 16 residues long. CDR3 nucleotide sequence: TGTGCCAGCAGCCAAGATATGGGAAGGAGGGCCTACGAGCAGTACTTC. The encoded protein is CASSQDMGRRAYEQYF.

This clonotype was observed at least ten times. The chain combines TRBV29-1 with TRBJ1-2; 7 nucleotides align to TRBD1. Losses at the gene ends were 6 bases for V and 8 bases for J; bases not matched to a gene: 6. CDR3 length: 11 residues. Germline V gene data show CDR1 as SQVTM and CDR2 as ANQGSEA. The CDR3 loop reads CSVAGGLGYTF. Written as DNA, the CDR3 is TGCAGCGTAGCAGGGGGTCTGGGCTACACCTTC.

A note on this clonotype: A read error may produce the germline difference seen at one junction end. The chain joins TRBV25-1 to TRBJ2-2; possibly TRBD2 for D (5 bases). The CDR3 is made up of 15 amino acids. The germline CDR1 and CDR2 sequences are MGHDK and SYGVNS. The CDR3 DNA reads TGTGCCAGCAGTGTTTCTCCACATCACCCCGGGGAGCTGCTTTTT. Its protein product is CASSVSPHHPGELLF.

This clonotype has at least ten counts. The chain couples TRBV2 to TRBJ2-1; weak D call: TRBD2 (8 bases). The CDR3 extends over 14 amino acids. V lost 6 bases and J 10 bases, leaving 19 bases between the germline ends. Per germline, CDR1 SNHLY and CDR2 FYNNEI. The CDR3 here is CASSRQGTSGEQFF. The CDR3, as DNA: TGTGCCAGCAGCAGACAGGGAACTAGCGGCGAGCAGTTCTTC.

The CDR3 DNA is TGCAGTGCTAGTAGCACGACGGGGGGCAATCAGCCCCAGCATTTT. Translating it yields CSASSTTGGNQPQHF. The chain links TRBV20-1 to TRBJ1-5; TRBD1 might be the D (5 bases). This CDR3 has 15 residues. V gave up 3 bases and J gave up 2 bases, with 14 bases separating them. The germline gives CDR1 DFQATT, CDR2 SNEGSKA (reference sequence).

This clonotype has just one count. The rearrangement uses TRBV4-2 and TRBJ1-2; a possible D gene is TRBD1 (5 bases). The CDR3 is made up of 14 amino acids. V shed 4 bases and J shed 7 bases, with 16 bases lying between them. Per the germline V gene, CDR1 is LGHNA and CDR2 is YNFKEQ. CDR3 in amino acids: CASSPGPTRPGYTF. CDR3 sequence (DNA): TGTGCCAGCAGCCCGGGACCGACCCGCCCTGGCTACACCTTC.

Ten or more counts support this clonotype. The chain combines TRBV2 with TRBJ2-1; 7 bases line up with TRBD2. The J segment lost 6 bases and the V segment lost 2 bases, leaving 10 bases of the junction unmatched. Germline V lookup: CDR1 SNHLY, CDR2 FYNNEI. This CDR3 spans 16 amino acids. DNA of the CDR3: TGTGCCAGCAGTGAACCTAGCGGCTGGGGGGGCAATGAGCAGTTCTTC. Translating gives CASSEPSGWGGNEQFF.

This clonotype has ten or more counts. This CDR3 is CASSLTGTSGSSGELFF. CDR3 coding DNA: TGTGCCAGCAGTTTAACTGGGACTAGCGGGAGTTCCGGGGAGCTGTTTTTT. The J gene is TRBJ2-2, the V gene TRBV28; TRBD2 aligns across 14 bases. V lost 2 bases to trimming and J lost 6 bases; unmatched junction nucleotides: 5. The CDR3 loop spans 17 amino acids. The V gene's germline CDR1 is MDHEN and CDR2 SYDVKM.

This clonotype appeared many times. This sequence joins TRBV7-9 and TRBJ2-5; D remains unclear. Germline V gives CDR1 SEHNR, CDR2 FQNEAQ (reference sequence). This CDR3 is 15 amino acids long. V lost 5 bases and J lost 5, with 18 bases in between. The CDR3, as DNA: TGTGCCAGCAGCCCCTGGAAATCAAAAGGGGAGACCCAGTACTTC. Amino acid sequence: CASSPWKSKGETQYF.

This clonotype was picked up many times. This chain joins TRBV29-1 and TRBJ2-7; either TRBD1 or TRBD2 may supply D (5 bases each). The germline V and J ends were trimmed by 5 bases and 1 base, with 12 bases remaining between them. The CDR3 totals 13 residues. Germline values: CDR1 SQVTM, CDR2 ANQGSEA. The CDR3 coding sequence is TGCAGCGTTCTGGGGGTAGGGTCCTACGAGCAGTACTTC. This translates into CSVLGVGSYEQYF.

This clonotype was seen a few times. This sequence may be a read error, since a much larger clone differs from it by one base. V gene TRBV7-2 combines with J gene TRBJ2-1; TRBD2 matches at 9 bases. CDR3 length: 16 amino acids. The germline V gene has CDR1 SGHTA and CDR2 FQGNSA. Written as DNA, the CDR3 is TGTGCCTGCAGCTTAAACGCGCTAGCGGGAATAAATGAGCAGTTCTTC. Its translation is CACSLNALAGINEQFF. Supplemented by reference TRBV7-2 and TRBJ2-1, the full variable domain reads GAGVSQSPSNKVTEKGKDVELRCDPISGHTALYWYRQSLGQGLEFLIYFQGNSAPDKSGLPSDRFSAERTGGSVSTLTIQRTQQEDSAVYLCACSLNALAGINEQFFGPGTRLTVL.

This clonotype was counted at least ten times. This chain links TRBV27 with TRBJ2-2; D remains unclear. Per germline, CDR1 MNHEY and CDR2 SMNVEV (reference sequence). With 4 bases removed from V and 6 bases from J, the gap between germline ends came to 18 bases. This CDR3 comprises 16 residues. Written as DNA, the CDR3 is TGTGCCAGCAGTTACAGTGGGTCTCCGATGGCCGGGGAGCTGTTTTTT. Its protein product is CASSYSGSPMAGELFF.

The chain uses TRBV29-1 and TRBJ2-1, with 11 bases lining up with TRBD2. Germline trimming cut 1 base from V and 6 bases from J; bases unmatched to any gene: 2. CDR1 is SQVTM and CDR2 is ANQGSEA in the germline V gene. This CDR3 contains 14 residues. The CDR3 DNA sequence: TGCAGCGTTGAAGGACTAGCGGGACTCAATGAGCAGTTCTTC. Its protein is CSVEGLAGLNEQFF.

This clonotype was detected ten times or more. This chain links TRBV27 with TRBJ2-3, with D perhaps TRBD2 (5 bases). V dropped 5 bases and J dropped 2 bases, with 17 bases sitting between them. CDR3 length: 16 residues. Germline values: CDR1 MNHEY, CDR2 SMNVEV (reference sequence). The CDR3 sequence is CASSLEGGVPTDTQYF. CDR3 nucleotide sequence: TGTGCCAGCAGTCTCGAGGGCGGCGTCCCCACAGATACGCAGTATTTT.

This clonotype occurred many times. The rearrangement uses TRBV11-2 and TRBJ2-1; 16 positions agree with TRBD2. This CDR3 has 15 residues. CDR1 is SGHAT and CDR2 is FQNNGV in the germline V gene. Trimming cost V 5 bases and J 7 bases; bases outside gene matches: 2. CDR3 loop: CASSVGLAGGNEQFF. CDR3 nucleotides: TGTGCCAGCAGCGTGGGACTAGCGGGAGGGAATGAGCAGTTCTTC.

This clonotype was detected many times. The chain carries TRBV6-1 and TRBJ2-7, with TRBD1 matching over 9 bases. The CDR3 is made up of 15 amino acids. With V trimmed by 0 bases and J by 0 bases, 0 bases remained unmatched. The germline V gene has CDR1 MNHNS and CDR2 SASEGT. Here the CDR3 reads CASSEATGGSYEQYF. In DNA, the CDR3 is TGTGCCAGCAGTGAAGCGACAGGGGGCTCCTACGAGCAGTACTTC.

This clonotype was seen repeatedly, ten times or more. The rearrangement links TRBV28 to TRBJ2-3; 8 bases are a match to TRBD2. This CDR3 has 13 amino acids. With V trimmed by 5 bases and J by 5 bases, 3 bases remained unmatched. Germline CDR1 and CDR2: MDHEN and SYDVKM. The CDR3 coding sequence is TGTGCCAGCAGTGACGGGAGGGAAGATACGCAGTATTTT. This translates into CASSDGREDTQYF.

The CDR3, as DNA: TGTGCCAGCACCCGAGGACAGGGATGGGGCGAGCAGTACTTC. This gives the protein CASTRGQGWGEQYF. The chain joins TRBV4-2 to TRBJ2-7; TRBD1 matches 8 bases. This CDR3 contains 14 residues. V trimming: 7 bases; J trimming: 6 bases; junction bases outside the gene matches: 11. In germline, CDR1 is LGHNA, CDR2 YNFKEQ.